This is a list of T cell receptor beta chains from one sample in a study of vaccination effects on CD4 cells after COVID-19. No antigen has been assigned to these receptors. Libraries were prepared by immunoSEQ multiplex PCR; TCRdb keeps only in-frame clonotypes and omits some of them. The data contain 65,000 to 90,000 clones, about 79% of them singletons. This material consisted of CD4+ T cells from PBMCs cultured with SARS-CoV-2 spike peptides, taken before COVID-19 vaccination. These receptors all stem from a human donor who received a COVID-19 vaccine. Each CDR3 is given with its conserved first and last residue. The D gene is left open where the match is weak. Expanded clones get a size class; other rows say once, few or many, or leave the size out.

>TRBV24-1|14|TRBJ1-6|-|-
CATSRGTSNSPLHF
TGTGCCACCAGTAGGGGGACATCGAATTCACCCCTCCACTTT
>TRBV3-1/TRBV3-2|13|TRBJ1-1|-|-
CASSQDMNTEAFF
TGTGCCAGCAGCCAGGATATGAACACTGAAGCTTTCTTT
>TRBV18|16|TRBJ2-6|-|-
CASSPLILSGANVLTF
TGTGCCAGCTCACCACTTATCCTCTCTGGGGCCAACGTCCTGACTTTC
>TRBV5-1|18|TRBJ2-3|TRBD2|-
CASSYGLAGAPTTDTQYF
TGCGCCAGCAGTTACGGACTAGCGGGGGCCCCGACCACAGATACGCAGTATTTT
>TRBV29-1|12|TRBJ2-5|-|once
CSVDRGRETQYF
TGCAGCGTTGACCGGGGACGAGAGACCCAGTACTTC
>TRBV28|11|TRBJ1-4|-|-
CASSLGGKLFF
TGTGCCAGCAGTTTAGGAGGAAAACTGTTTTTT
>TRBV7-9|13|TRBJ1-4|-|-
CASSRAGGEKLFF
TGTGCCAGCAGCCGCGCCGGAGGGGAAAAACTGTTTTTT
>TRBV7-8|13|TRBJ2-5|-|-
CASSRGAQETQYF
TGTGCCAGCAGCCGGGGGGCCCAAGAGACCCAGTACTTC
>TRBV19|14|TRBJ2-2|TRBD1|-
CASQDRGRTGELFF
TGTGCCAGCCAGGACAGGGGGCGGACCGGGGAGCTGTTTTTT
>TRBV5-6|13|TRBJ2-5|-|-
CASSPGTKETQYF
TGTGCCAGCAGCCCTGGGACAAAAGAGACCCAGTACTTC
>TRBV24-1|17|TRBJ1-5|-|-
CATSAAAGGQGYQPQHF
TGTGCCACCAGTGCCGCCGCCGGGGGGCAGGGGTATCAGCCCCAGCATTTT
>TRBV13|16|TRBJ2-2|-|-
CASSPRSSGYTGELFF
TGTGCCAGCAGCCCCCGTAGTAGCGGCTACACCGGGGAGCTGTTTTTT
>TRBV6-5|13|TRBJ1-2|-|-
CASRYTGGNGYTF
TGTGCCAGCAGATACACAGGCGGGAATGGCTACACCTTC
>TRBV3-1/TRBV3-2|18|TRBJ2-5|TRBD2|-
CASSQDFVGGGIQETQYF
TGTGCCAGCAGCCAAGATTTCGTGGGCGGGGGGATCCAAGAGACCCAGTACTTC
>TRBV30|14|TRBJ2-1|-|-
CAWRPDTDYNEQFF
TGTGCCTGGAGACCCGACACCGACTACAATGAGCAGTTCTTC
>TRBV7-8|15|TRBJ1-1|-|few
CASSDQTGSVTEAFF
TGTGCCAGCAGCGACCAAACAGGGTCGGTCACTGAAGCTTTCTTT
>TRBV27|12|TRBJ1-6|TRBD1|-
CASSLQQGPLHF
TGTGCCAGCAGTCTACAACAGGGGCCCCTCCACTTT
>TRBV18|13|TRBJ1-1|-|-
CASSPTVNTEAFF
TGTGCCAGCTCACCGACAGTGAACACTGAAGCTTTCTTT
>TRBV6-1|14|TRBJ2-5|-|-
CASSEGNARETQYF
TGTGCCAGCAGTGAAGGGAACGCGAGGGAGACCCAGTACTTC
>TRBV7-9|15|TRBJ2-3|TRBD2|-
CASSQSGGGTDTQYF
TGTGCCAGCAGCCAAAGCGGGGGGGGCACAGATACGCAGTATTTT
>TRBV29-1|13|TRBJ1-1|-|once
CSVEEQVDTEAFF
TGCAGCGTTGAAGAGCAGGTTGACACTGAAGCTTTCTTT
>TRBV21-1|11|TRBJ1-1|-|few
CASTKSAEAFF
TGTGCCAGCACCAAAAGCGCTGAAGCTTTCTTT
>TRBV15|14|TRBJ2-1|TRBD1|-
CATRTGVSYNEQFF
TGTGCCACCCGGACAGGGGTCTCCTACAATGAGCAGTTCTTC
>TRBV27|16|TRBJ1-5|-|-
CASSYGGPGSNQPQHF
TGTGCCAGCAGTTACGGGGGGCCAGGGAGCAATCAGCCCCAGCATTTT
>TRBV30|13|TRBJ1-4|TRBD1|few
CAWSEGTDEKLFF
TGTGCCTGGAGTGAGGGGACAGATGAAAAACTGTTTTTT
>TRBV18|18|TRBJ1-4|-|-
CASSPRQEGLTTNEKLFF
TGTGCCAGCTCACCAAGGCAGGAAGGTTTAACAACTAATGAAAAACTGTTTTTT
>TRBV6-2/TRBV6-3|13|TRBJ2-3|-|-
CASSRPPGDTQYF
TGTGCCAGCAGCCGGCCCCCAGGGGATACGCAGTATTTT
>TRBV6-5|15|TRBJ2-1|-|-
CASSTEASSYNEQFF
TGTGCCAGCAGTACGGAGGCTAGCTCCTACAATGAGCAGTTCTTC
>TRBV24-1|13|TRBJ1-3|-|few
CAVQGTSGNTIYF
TGTGCCGTACAGGGTACTTCTGGAAACACCATATATTTT
>TRBV24-1|15|TRBJ2-2|-|-
CATSDTAENTGELFF
TGTGCCACCAGTGATACGGCGGAGAACACCGGGGAGCTGTTTTTT
>TRBV7-9|15|TRBJ2-1|TRBD2|-
CASSRSSGGASEQFF
TGTGCCAGCAGCCGATCTAGCGGGGGGGCCTCTGAGCAGTTCTTC
>TRBV5-1|14|TRBJ1-1|-|-
CASSLLQQGREAFF
TGCGCCAGCAGCTTGCTCCAACAGGGCCGTGAAGCTTTCTTT
>TRBV9|12|TRBJ2-3|-|-
CASSGTDNTQYF
TGTGCCAGCAGCGGGACAGATAATACGCAGTATTTT
>TRBV7-2|18|TRBJ2-2|-|-
CASRKSWDGSPNTGELFF
TGTGCCAGCAGAAAAAGTTGGGATGGCAGCCCGAACACCGGGGAGCTGTTTTTT
>TRBV11-2|14|TRBJ2-5|-|-
CASSSPGIGETQYF
TGTGCCAGCAGCTCCCCAGGGATTGGAGAGACCCAGTACTTC
>TRBV20-1|11|TRBJ2-1|TRBD2|many
CSASRLAEQFF
TGCAGTGCTAGTCGACTAGCTGAGCAGTTCTTC
>TRBV9|15|TRBJ2-3|-|-
CASSSRPDGTDTQYF
TGTGCCAGCAGCTCACGACCCGACGGCACAGATACGCAGTATTTT
>TRBV20-1|15|TRBJ1-3|-|-
CSASNGGNSGNTIYF
TGCAGTGCTAGTAACGGGGGTAACTCTGGAAACACCATATATTTT
>TRBV2|13|TRBJ1-2|-|-
CASSLQADTGYTF
TGTGCCAGCAGTCTCCAGGCAGACACTGGCTACACCTTC
>TRBV5-1|13|TRBJ1-2|-|-
CASSLIQGVVYTF
TGCGCCAGCAGCCTGATTCAGGGTGTTGTCTACACCTTC
>TRBV27|14|TRBJ2-2|-|-
CASSLAQLTGELFF
TGTGCCAGCAGTTTAGCTCAACTGACCGGGGAGCTGTTTTTT
>TRBV5-6|11|TRBJ2-5|-|-
CASSLTETQYF
TGTGCCAGCAGCTTGACAGAGACCCAGTACTTC
>TRBV24-1|14|TRBJ2-2|-|-
CATSDRGYTGELFF
TGTGCCACCAGTGATCGGGGTTACACCGGGGAGCTGTTTTTT
>TRBV5-1|14|TRBJ1-2|TRBD1|-
CASSTGQGDYGYTF
TGCGCCAGCAGCACGGGACAGGGGGACTATGGCTACACCTTC
>TRBV30|14|TRBJ1-2|-|-
CALRPHPSYYGYTF
TGTGCCTTACGCCCCCATCCCAGCTACTATGGCTACACCTTC
>TRBV19|15|TRBJ1-2|TRBD1|-
CASSIAGTAVNGYTF
TGTGCCAGTAGTATAGCCGGGACAGCAGTAAATGGCTACACCTTC
>TRBV7-3|16|TRBJ1-5|TRBD1|few
CASSTAGTGSGQPQHF
TGTGCCAGCAGCACGGCCGGGACAGGGAGTGGCCAGCCCCAGCATTTT
>TRBV27|13|TRBJ1-3|-|few
CATKAWGGNTIYF
TGTGCCACCAAGGCTTGGGGAGGAAACACCATATATTTT
>TRBV7-2|19|TRBJ2-2|TRBD2|-
CASSLDLRGGSLNTGELFF
TGTGCCAGCAGCTTAGACCTTCGCGGGGGGTCCTTAAACACCGGGGAGCTGTTTTTT
>TRBV3-1/TRBV3-2|14|TRBJ2-5|-|-
CASSQGYGEETQYF
TGTGCCAGCAGCCAAGGGTATGGGGAAGAGACCCAGTACTTC